These 4 T cell receptor beta chains were all obtained from the same sample, sequenced in a study of T cell responses to AZD1222 COVID-19 vaccine. Method: immunoSEQ multiplex PCR; TCRdb's copy keeps in-frame clones and lacks some. The sample lists approximately 28,000 clones; 88% were seen once. Material: peripheral blood, obtained 28 days after the second AZD1222 dose. These receptors all come from an adult who received the AZD1222 COVID-19 vaccine.

J is TRBJ2-7 and V is TRBV7-2; a possible D gene is TRBD2 (5 bases). The germline V gene encodes CDR1 SGHTA and CDR2 FQGNSA. V shed 6 bases and J shed 0 bases, with 15 bases lying between them. CDR3 size: 15 residues. The CDR3: CASSRPGLYSYEQYF. The CDR3 DNA follows: TGTGCCAGCAGTCGTCCCGGACTGTACTCCTACGAGCAGTACTTC.

The V gene is TRBV19, the J gene TRBJ2-6; 7 nucleotides agree with TRBD1. There are 18 residues in the CDR3. CDR1 is LNHDA, CDR2 SQIVND, per germline (reference sequence). V gave up 5 bases and J gave up 0 bases; unmatched junction bases: 10. The CDR3 is CASSLRTGLYSGANVLTF. In nucleotides, the CDR3 is TGTGCCAGTAGTCTCAGGACAGGCCTTTACTCTGGGGCCAACGTCCTGACTTTC.

J is TRBJ2-1 and V is TRBV10-3, with unresolved D. This CDR3 is built from 13 residues. The germline V and J ends were trimmed by 5 bases and 5 bases, with 10 bases remaining between them. Germline loops: CDR1 ENHRY, CDR2 SYGVKD. DNA for the CDR3: TGTGCCATCAGTCCGGGCCCTAACAATGAGCAGTTCTTC. Translation: CAISPGPNNEQFF.

The chain uses TRBV2 and TRBJ2-3; a possible D gene is TRBD1 (6 bases). Trimming pared 5 bases from V and 5 bases from J, leaving 14 bases between. Germline V lookup: CDR1 SNHLY, CDR2 FYNNEI. The CDR3 sequence is 14 residues long. The CDR3 DNA is TGTGCCAGCAGTTCCGGGACAAGGATAGATACGCAGTATTTT. It translates to CASSSGTRIDTQYF. Supplemented by reference TRBV2 and TRBJ2-3, the full variable domain reads EPEVTQTPSHQVTQMGQEVILRCVPISNHLYFYWYRQILGQKVEFLVSFYNNEISEKSEIFDDQFSVERPDGSNFTLKIRSTKLEDSAMYFCASSSGTRIDTQYFGPGTRLTVL.